Listed below are T cell receptor beta chains from one sample, sequenced in a study of T cell responses to AZD1222 COVID-19 vaccine. The protocol was immunoSEQ multiplex PCR, while the TCRdb copy is restricted to in-frame clones and leaves out a portion. The sample yields roughly 150,000 clones, 92% seen once. The sample was peripheral blood, taken 28 days after the second AZD1222 dose. The receptors derive from an adult who received the AZD1222 COVID-19 vaccine. The CDR3 runs from the conserved cysteine through the conserved F or W. The D gene is left open where the match is weak. Clone size is shown for a subset of rows, as once, few, many or a class of expanded clone.

CASSESQLARTDTQYF | TGCGCCAGCAGTGAGTCCCAGCTAGCGCGGACAGATACGCAGTATTTT | . | TRBV10-2 | 16 | TRBJ2-3 | .
CASSFIGVDEKLFF | TGTGCCAGCAGCTTCATCGGGGTGGATGAAAAACTGTTTTTT | . | TRBV7-9 | 14 | TRBJ1-4 | .
CAISETWTGGGQPQHF | TGTGCCATCAGTGAAACGTGGACAGGTGGGGGTCAGCCCCAGCATTTT | TRBD1 | TRBV10-3 | 16 | TRBJ1-5 | .
CASSAGTGTNQPQHF | TGTGCCAGCAGCGCCGGGACAGGCACTAATCAGCCCCAGCATTTT | TRBD1 | TRBV9 | 15 | TRBJ1-5 | .
CASSAGTINNEQFF | TGTGCCAGTAGCGCGGGAACTATCAACAATGAGCAGTTCTTC | . | TRBV19 | 14 | TRBJ2-1 | .
CASSVTGPLSYGYTF | TGTGCCAGCAGCGTCACAGGGCCCCTTTCCTATGGCTACACCTTC | . | TRBV7-6 | 15 | TRBJ1-2 | .
CASGSTGNYEQYF | TGTGCCAGCGGAAGTACAGGGAATTACGAGCAGTACTTC | . | TRBV12-3/TRBV12-4 | 13 | TRBJ2-7 | .
CATSDQGEQFF | TGTGCCACCAGTGATCAGGGGGAGCAGTTCTTC | . | TRBV24-1 | 11 | TRBJ2-1 | .
CASSPGDSVSYGYTF | TGTGCCAGCAGCCCAGGGGACAGCGTTTCCTATGGCTACACCTTC | TRBD1 | TRBV3-1/TRBV3-2 | 15 | TRBJ1-2 | .
CATSRDSTETQYF | TGTGCCACCAGCAGGGACAGCACGGAGACCCAGTACTTC | . | TRBV15 | 13 | TRBJ2-5 | .
CASNLGRSYGELFF | TGTGCCAGTAACCTGGGACGGTCTTACGGGGAGCTGTTTTTT | . | TRBV19 | 14 | TRBJ2-2 | .
CAWSVGAGAYEQYF | TGTGCCTGGAGTGTAGGGGCGGGAGCCTACGAGCAGTACTTC | TRBD2 | TRBV30 | 14 | TRBJ2-7 | .
CASTEEGWVGYGYTF | TGTGCCAGCACCGAGGAGGGGTGGGTGGGCTATGGCTACACCTTC | . | TRBV6-5 | 15 | TRBJ1-2 | .
CASSYGPTEAFF | TGTGCCAGCAGTTACGGACCCACTGAAGCTTTCTTT | . | TRBV6-6 | 12 | TRBJ1-1 | .
CASSWGNTEAFF | TGTGCCAGCAGTTGGGGGAACACTGAAGCTTTCTTT | . | TRBV6-5 | 12 | TRBJ1-1 | .
CASSELGNGYTF | TGTGCCAGCAGTGAGCTTGGTAATGGCTACACCTTC | . | TRBV6-1 | 12 | TRBJ1-2 | .
CASSQAPHEQYF | TGTGCCAGCAGCCAAGCCCCACACGAGCAGTACTTC | . | TRBV14 | 12 | TRBJ2-7 | .
CASSEILDGNTIYF | TGTGCCAGCAGCGAAATATTGGATGGAAACACCATATATTTT | . | TRBV28 | 14 | TRBJ1-3 | .
CASSLYGGREQFF | TGTGCCAGCAGTTTATATGGGGGACGAGAGCAGTTCTTC | . | TRBV12-3/TRBV12-4 | 13 | TRBJ2-1 | .
CATSREHTFQYF | TGTGCCACCAGCAGAGAGCACACTTTCCAATACTTC | . | TRBV15 | 12 | TRBJ2-5 | .
CASSLSGGLGRGSGNTIYF | TGTGCCAGCAGCTTATCCGGGGGGCTCGGACGGGGCTCTGGAAACACCATATATTTT | . | TRBV7-2 | 19 | TRBJ1-3 | .
CATSRGTGGNEKLFF | TGTGCCACCAGCAGAGGTACAGGGGGCAACGAAAAACTGTTTTTT | TRBD1 | TRBV15 | 15 | TRBJ1-4 | few